A single sample is the source of the 22 T cell receptor beta chains below, sequenced in a study of OX40 agonist ivuxolimab in advanced cancers. Sequencing was performed with immunoSEQ multiplex PCR; in TCRdb, only in-frame clones are kept and a portion is missing. The table shows some 15,000 clones, with 75% to 90% occurring only once. Specimen: CD4+ or CD8+ T cells sorted from blood, collected in a trial of the OX40 agonist ivuxolimab. The receptors come from an adult with an advanced solid tumor such as melanoma, head and neck, liver or kidney cancer.

This chain links TRBV11-3 with TRBJ1-1; possible D gene TRBD1, 5 bases. V lost 4 bases to trimming and J lost 4 bases, with 10 bases between them. From germline, CDR1 is SGHNT and CDR2 YENEEA. CDR3 length: 13 amino acids. The CDR3 region is CASSSGGFTEAFF. CDR3 nucleotides: TGTGCCAGCAGCTCCGGGGGTTTCACTGAAGCTTTCTTT.

The rearrangement links TRBV27 to TRBJ2-7; 7 bases align to TRBD1. From germline, CDR1 is MNHEY and CDR2 SMNVEV (reference sequence). This CDR3 region has 15 residues. V was pared by 8 bases and J by 3 bases, with 13 bases of the junction left unmatched. CDR3 coding DNA: TGTGCCAGCGCCTGGGTGGGCAGGGGGAGCTACGAGCAGTACTTC. Translating gives CASAWVGRGSYEQYF.

The chain is built from TRBV5-4 and TRBJ1-2; D gene unclear. The CDR3 has 12 residues. Looked up from germline, CDR1 is SGHNT and CDR2 is YYREEE (reference sequence). The ends were cut back, 4 bases at V and 8 bases at J, with 12 bases in the middle. The CDR3, as DNA: TGTGCCAGCAGCCTGGGCCGTGACGGCTACACCTTC. Translated: CASSLGRDGYTF. Supplemented by reference TRBV5-4 and TRBJ1-2, the full variable domain reads ETGVTQSPTHLIKTRGQQVTLRCSSQSGHNTVSWYQQALGQGPQFIFQYYREEENGRGNFPPRFSGLQFPNYSSELNVNALELDDSALYLCASSLGRDGYTFGSGTRLTVV.

The CDR3 DNA sequence: TGTGCCAGCAGAGACTACGAGCAGTACTTC. It is translated as CASRDYEQYF. The chain employs TRBV6-5 and TRBJ2-7; D is undetermined. The CDR3 contains 10 residues. V was clipped by 6 bases and J by 3 bases, with 3 bases between them. Germline V lookup: CDR1 MNHEY, CDR2 SVGAGI.

The chain combines TRBV7-3 with TRBJ2-2; maybe TRBD1 (6 bases). Germline V gene sequence: CDR1 SGHTA, CDR2 FQGTGA. Trimming shortened V by 1 base and J by 0 bases, and 15 bases separated the two germline ends. The CDR3 has 18 residues. The CDR3 spells CASSLSQGHLSNTGELFF. The CDR3 DNA reads TGTGCCAGCAGCTTAAGTCAGGGGCATCTCTCGAACACCGGGGAGCTGTTTTTT.

The J gene is TRBJ1-1, the V gene TRBV11-3; D is unresolved. The CDR3 loop spans 16 amino acids. CDR1 and CDR2 from the germline V gene are SGHNT and YENEEA. V gave up 2 bases and J gave up 0 bases, with 13 bases separating them. DNA for the CDR3: TGTGCCAGCAGCTTACTAGAGGGTTCGATGAACACTGAAGCTTTCTTT. Translation gives CASSLLEGSMNTEAFF.

V gene TRBV9 combines with J gene TRBJ2-7; 9 positions agree with TRBD1. V was clipped by 3 bases and J by 3 bases; unmatched bases: 4. Germline CDR1 SGDLS, CDR2 YYNGEE. CDR3 length: 14 residues. DNA for the CDR3: TGTGCCAGCAGCGCCGGGACAGGGATCTACGAGCAGTACTTC. Its translation is CASSAGTGIYEQYF.

The rearrangement joins TRBV9 to TRBJ2-3; D is undetermined. Germline V gene lookup returns CDR1 SGDLS and CDR2 YYNGEE. V lost 8 bases and J lost 1, with 8 bases in between. The CDR3 consists of 12 residues. In DNA, the CDR3 is TGTGCCAGTTCTACCGGCACAGATACGCAGTATTTT. Its protein product is CASSTGTDTQYF.

The CDR3: CASSRDPGGPPNTGELFF. The CDR3, as DNA: TGTGCCAGCAGCAGAGATCCAGGGGGCCCCCCCAACACCGGGGAGCTGTTTTTT. This chain uses TRBV7-8 with TRBJ2-2; 8 bases match TRBD1. CDR3 size: 18 residues. Germline V gives CDR1 SGHVS, CDR2 FQNEAQ. The ends lost 5 bases at V and 2 bases at J; junction bases unmatched: 13.

The chain is built from TRBV30 and TRBJ2-7; 8 bases align to TRBD1. The CDR3 is 13 amino acids. V shed 3 bases, J shed 4 bases, and the junction held 5 bases outside the gene matches. CDR1 and CDR2 (germline): GTSNPN, SVGIG (reference sequence). CDR3 in DNA: TGTGCCTGGAGCGGACAGGGCGGGTACGAGCAGTACTTC. This encodes CAWSGQGGYEQYF.

The rearrangement joins TRBV9 to TRBJ1-2, with D hard to call. The CDR3 spans 14 residues. Germline lookup yields CDR1 SGDLS and CDR2 YYNGEE. V lost 0 bases and J lost 0, with 6 bases in between. The DNA of the CDR3 is TGTGCCAGCAGCGTAGAGGAAGCTAACTATGGCTACACCTTC. Translated: CASSVEEANYGYTF.

The rearrangement uses TRBV14 and TRBJ1-5; D is undetermined. Germline CDR1 and CDR2: SGHDN and FVKESK. Trimming removed 2 bases at V and 5 bases at J, with 7 bases between. CDR3 length: 13 residues. The CDR3, as DNA: TGTGCCAGCAGCCAAAGTGACTATCAGCCCCAGCATTTT. This gives the protein CASSQSDYQPQHF.

CDR3 DNA sequence: TGTGCCAGCAGTTTTGGGGGAGGGGGAAACATTCAGTACTTC. This sequence encodes CASSFGGGGNIQYF. The chain links TRBV28 to TRBJ2-4; maybe TRBD2 (7 bases). This CDR3 spans 14 amino acids. Per germline, CDR1 MDHEN and CDR2 SYDVKM. Trimming cost V 3 bases and J 6 bases, with 12 bases left between them. The complete variable domain, with remaining parts taken from reference TRBV28 and TRBJ2-4, reads DVKVTQSSRYLVKRTGEKVFLECVQDMDHENMFWYRQDPGLGLRLIYFSYDVKMKEKGDIPEGYSVSREKKERFSLILESASTNQTSMYLCASSFGGGGNIQYFGAGTRLSVL.

This chain joins TRBV27 and TRBJ2-3; either TRBD1 or TRBD2 may supply D (5 bases each). Germline CDR1 reads MNHEY; CDR2 reads SMNVEV (reference sequence). This CDR3 contains 15 residues. V was trimmed by 2 bases and J by 4 bases, leaving 13 bases between them. The CDR3 region has the DNA TGTGCCAGCAGTTTAATCGGGGCCAGCTCAGATACGCAGTATTTT. Translating gives CASSLIGASSDTQYF.

This rearrangement joins TRBV27 to TRBJ2-7, with D uncertain. Per the germline V gene, CDR1 is MNHEY and CDR2 is SMNVEV (reference sequence). V lost 3 bases and J lost 5, with 11 bases in between. The CDR3 covers 13 residues. The CDR3 nucleotides read TGTGCCAGCAGTTTGACCCCTCTGCACGAGCAGTACTTC. Translation gives CASSLTPLHEQYF.

This chain connects TRBV28 to TRBJ2-7; D might be TRBD1 (5 bases). Looked up from germline, CDR1 is MDHEN and CDR2 is SYDVKM. With 8 bases removed from V and 3 bases from J, the gap between germline ends came to 8 bases. This CDR3 is built from 11 residues. In DNA, the CDR3 is TGTGCCAGCTGCAGGGACTACGAGCAGTACTTC. This gives the protein CASCRDYEQYF.

About this clone itself: Additional DNA sequences in this sample encode the identical CDR3. V usage is TRBV19 and J usage is TRBJ2-7; D might be TRBD1 (5 bases). The CDR3 loop spans 13 amino acids. Germline V gives CDR1 LNHDA, CDR2 SQIVND (reference sequence). The V and J ends lost 3 bases and 0 bases respectively, with 6 bases between them. DNA for the CDR3: TGTGCCAGTAGTATTGGACACTCCTACGAGCAGTACTTC. This gives the protein CASSIGHSYEQYF.

This chain's CDR3 is CASSRTGPRETQYF. DNA for the CDR3: TGTGCCAGCAGTCGCACGGGTCCCCGGGAGACCCAGTACTTC. The genes are TRBV6-5 and TRBJ2-5; D not resolved. The CDR3 runs to 14 residues. CDR1 is MNHEY, CDR2 SVGAGI, per germline. Deletions cut 5 bases from V and 5 bases from J, with 15 bases between.

This sequence joins TRBV7-8 and TRBJ2-1; TRBD2 might be the D (5 bases). Germline V gene sequence: CDR1 SGHVS, CDR2 FQNEAQ. The CDR3 sequence is 18 residues long. The V and J ends lost 0 bases and 4 bases respectively, with 19 bases between them. CDR3 in DNA: TGTGCCAGCAGCTTAGCGACGGCAGGAGAGGGTTATTACAATGAGCAGTTCTTC. Translating it yields CASSLATAGEGYYNEQFF.

The V call is TRBV7-8, the J call TRBJ1-2, with 10 bases identical to TRBD1. Germline-derived CDR1 and CDR2 are SGHVS and FQNEAQ. V lost 5 bases, J lost 6 bases, and 9 bases stayed unmatched. The CDR3 extends over 15 amino acids. This chain's CDR3 is CASSPPDRGQDGYTF. The CDR3 DNA is TGTGCCAGCAGCCCACCCGACAGGGGGCAGGATGGCTACACCTTC.

With respect to this clone: The junction and the germline gene differ at one end; a read error may be behind it. This chain joins TRBV27 and TRBJ2-2, with D hard to call. In germline, CDR1 is MNHEY, CDR2 SMNVEV (reference sequence). The CDR3 contains 13 residues. The CDR3 protein is CANSYSYTGELFF. The CDR3 coding sequence is TGTGCCAACAGTTATAGCTACACCGGGGAGCTGTTTTTT.

The J gene is TRBJ2-1, the V gene TRBV13, with 10 bases aligning to TRBD2. Germline CDR1 PRHDT, CDR2 FYEKMQ (reference sequence). The CDR3 has 15 amino acids. The ends lost 5 bases at V and 9 bases at J; junction bases unmatched: 10. The CDR3 DNA is TGTGCCAGCAGCGCCGGGACTAGCGTGCACGGTGAGCAGTTCTTC. This sequence encodes CASSAGTSVHGEQFF.